Shown below are 15 T cell receptor beta chains from a single sample sequenced in a study of post-analysis software for immune sequencing data. Study-level points and caveats: When patients were compared with controls, five TRBV segments were more frequent, TRBV5-6, TRBV5-1 and TRBV20-1 among them.

No antigen is known for these receptors. The authors incorporated unique molecular identifiers into the TCR beta cDNA libraries. Each CDR3 protein is one row after TCRdb ran MiXCR on the PCR reads. Here the sample spans 450,000 or so distinct CDR3 sequences, nearly 45% being singletons. The sequenced material came from blood. These receptors originate from a girl between 10 and 17 years old with multiple sclerosis.

This chain uses TRBV20-1 with TRBJ2-3; 11 bases are a match to TRBD2. From germline, CDR1 is DFQATT and CDR2 SNEGSKA (reference sequence). This CDR3 region has 16 residues. V lost 6 bases and J lost 4; bases outside the gene matches: 12. CDR3 region: CSALQLAGDRADTQYF. In DNA form, the CDR3 reads TGCAGTGCGTTACAACTAGCGGGAGATCGGGCAGATACGCAGTATTTT.

This clonotype was recorded a few times. The chain joins TRBV5-4 to TRBJ2-1; TRBD2 matches at 11 bases. The germline V gene has CDR1 SGHNT and CDR2 YYREEE (reference sequence). The CDR3 has 16 residues. With V trimmed by 4 bases and J by 8 bases, 11 bases remained unmatched. The CDR3 loop reads CASSNPTSGMRDEQFF. CDR3 bases: TGTGCCAGCAGCAATCCGACTAGCGGGATGAGGGATGAGCAGTTCTTC.

This clonotype was recorded only once. The DNA of the CDR3 is TGTGCCAGCAGCCAAGGATATGATGCGGGAGAGCGGAATGAGCAGTTCTTC. Its protein product is CASSQGYDAGERNEQFF. The V and J genes are TRBV3-1 and TRBJ2-1, with 7 bases aligning to TRBD2. The V gene end was trimmed by 1 base and the J gene end by 7 bases; junction bases not matched to a gene: 13. The germline V gene has CDR1 LGHDT and CDR2 YNNKEL (reference sequence). The CDR3 sequence is 17 residues long.

A few counts support this clonotype. This chain joins TRBV4-2 and TRBJ2-1, with 10 bases that match TRBD2. The CDR3 has 17 amino acids. Per germline, CDR1 LGHNA and CDR2 YNFKEQ. V shed 1 base, J shed 2 bases, and the junction held 5 bases outside the gene matches. In DNA form, the CDR3 reads TGTGCCAGCAGCCAAGGAGGACTAGCGGCCGCCTACAATGAGCAGTTCTTC. This translates into CASSQGGLAAAYNEQFF.

The V call is TRBV11-2, the J call TRBJ2-7; no clear D gene. This CDR3 comprises 15 residues. V lost 6 bases to trimming and J lost 0 bases, with 15 bases between them. Germline V gene sequence: CDR1 SGHAT, CDR2 FQNNGV. The chain's CDR3 is CASRPSPSPSYEQYF. In DNA form, the CDR3 reads TGTGCCAGCAGGCCCTCCCCCTCGCCCTCCTACGAGCAGTACTTC.

CDR3 protein: CSVQREPFYEQYF. The CDR3 coding sequence is TGCAGCGTCCAGCGGGAGCCCTTCTACGAGCAGTACTTC. The chain recombines TRBV29-1 with TRBJ2-7; TRBD2 matches 8 bases. CDR1 and CDR2 from the germline V gene are SQVTM and ANQGSEA. V was clipped by 6 bases and J by 3 bases; unmatched bases: 7. This CDR3 spans 13 amino acids.

V and J are TRBV12-3 or TRBV12-4 and TRBJ2-3; 9 nucleotides line up with TRBD2. CDR3 length: 15 residues. J lost 2 bases, V lost 8 bases, and 8 bases had no gene match. CDR3 sequence: CASGRLAESTDTQYF. The CDR3 coding sequence is TGTGCCAGCGGTAGACTAGCGGAATCCACAGATACGCAGTATTTT.

This clonotype was seen a handful of times. The gene calls are TRBV20-1 and TRBJ2-6; D is unclear. CDR3 size: 14 residues. Germline-derived CDR1 and CDR2 are DFQATT and SNEGSKA (reference sequence). Trimming took off 0 bases at V and 0 bases at J, with 3 bases between the two ends. CDR3: CSARDSSGANVLTF. The CDR3 DNA sequence: TGCAGTGCTAGAGACAGCTCTGGGGCCAACGTCCTGACTTTC.

The CDR3 reads CASSQDREGLGRSNQPQHF. The CDR3 DNA reads as TGTGCCAGCTCTCAGGACAGGGAGGGACTGGGAAGAAGCAATCAGCCCCAGCATTTT. This chain connects TRBV2 to TRBJ1-5, with TRBD1 matching over 8 bases. After removal of 8 bases from V and 1 base from J, the junction contained 19 bases not matched to a gene. Germline V gene data show CDR1 as SNHLY and CDR2 as FYNNEI. CDR3 length: 19 residues. Full variable domain (rest looked up from reference TRBV2 and TRBJ1-5): EPEVTQTPSHQVTQMGQEVILRCVPISNHLYFYWYRQILGQKVEFLVSFYNNEISEKSEIFDDQFSVERPDGSNFTLKIRSTKLEDSAMYFCASSQDREGLGRSNQPQHFGDGTRLSIL.

This clonotype has a handful of counts. The chain carries TRBV13 and TRBJ2-1, with D possibly matching TRBD1 (6 bases). The germline V gene has CDR1 PRHDT and CDR2 FYEKMQ (reference sequence). V lost 8 bases and J 4 bases, leaving 15 bases between the germline ends. The CDR3 has 14 residues. The CDR3, as DNA: TGTGCCAGCGGGACATATATGGTGTACAATGAGCAGTTCTTC. Translating gives CASGTYMVYNEQFF.

The table lists this clonotype with a few counts. This chain joins TRBV29-1 and TRBJ1-2, with 9 bases lining up with TRBD1. The CDR3 extends over 14 amino acids. V gave up 4 bases and J gave up 7 bases; unmatched junction bases: 10. Germline V CDR1 and CDR2: SQVTM, ANQGSEA. CDR3 nucleotide sequence: TGCAGCGTTGGAAGGGTACAGGGGGCATCTGGCTACACCTTC. Its protein is CSVGRVQGASGYTF.

This clonotype has a handful of counts. This chain joins TRBV29-1 and TRBJ2-7; 8 positions agree with TRBD1. The CDR3 length is 12 residues. Germline-derived CDR1 and CDR2 are SQVTM and ANQGSEA. Germline trimming cut 6 bases from V and 5 bases from J; bases unmatched to any gene: 6. CDR3 in DNA: TGCAGCGTGGAGACAGGGGTCCACGAGCAGTACTTC. It codes for CSVETGVHEQYF.

The chain combines TRBV20-1 with TRBJ2-5, with TRBD2 identical over 8 bases. Germline-derived CDR1 and CDR2 are DFQATT and SNEGSKA (reference sequence). The CDR3 extends over 14 amino acids. V was clipped by 7 bases and J by 1 base; unmatched bases: 8. DNA for the CDR3: TGCAGTGTATTCACTAGCGGCTTCCAAGAGACCCAGTACTTC. Amino acid sequence: CSVFTSGFQETQYF.

This clonotype has ten or more counts. V usage is TRBV29-1 and J usage is TRBJ2-5; D possibly corresponds to TRBD2 (6 bases). The germline V gene encodes CDR1 SQVTM and CDR2 ANQGSEA. The V end lost 4 bases, the J end lost 3 bases, and 12 bases lay between the germline ends. The CDR3 totals 13 residues. As DNA, the CDR3 is TGCAGCGTTGGGCTAGCGCTGAAAGAGACCCAGTACTTC. It encodes CSVGLALKETQYF.

V gene TRBV20-1 combines with J gene TRBJ2-7; 7 nucleotides align to TRBD2. V lost 0 bases to trimming and J lost 1 base; unmatched junction nucleotides: 9. CDR1 DFQATT and CDR2 SNEGSKA come from the germline V gene (reference sequence). The CDR3 loop spans 16 amino acids. CDR3 loop: CSARDPQLARSYEQYF. Here the CDR3 DNA reads TGCAGTGCTAGAGATCCCCAACTAGCGCGATCCTACGAGCAGTACTTC.